The sequence of this T cell receptor (beta chain) was determined in a study of cytomegalovirus exposure and HLA in healthy donors. Study summary: Unique TCRs numbering roughly 85 million, obtained from HLA-typed donors, made up an early data release.

A multiplex PCR was run with 60 Vbeta primers and 13 Jbeta primers. Sequenced by immunoSEQ multiplex PCR; TCRdb stores in-frame clones only, minus some. The sample has tens of thousands of clones; 72% are singletons. Note on this clone: The antigen remains unidentified.

Study-level results: Researchers reported in a later analysis that a missense DCLRE1C variant was tied to TCR beta V- and J-gene trimming.

Germline values: CDR1 SGHNT, CDR2 YYREEE (reference sequence). The CDR3 is 14 residues long. V lost 2 bases and J 6 bases, leaving 12 bases between the germline ends. These donors counted as nominally healthy when sampled, but unrecorded immune exposures were likely. The TCR originated in a woman between 35 and 50 years old in good health and CMV-seropositive. This chain links TRBV5-4 with TRBJ2-1; D might be TRBD1 (6 bases). The sequenced sample was PBMCs. CDR3 in DNA: TGTGCCAGCAGCTTCCCGGACAGCTCCAATGAGCAGTTCTTC. Protein: CASSFPDSSNEQFF.